The rows below give T cell receptor beta chains drawn from one sample of a study of OX40 agonist ivuxolimab in advanced cancers. Libraries were prepared by immunoSEQ multiplex PCR; TCRdb keeps only in-frame clonotypes and omits some of them. This table holds about 80,000 clones, roughly 84% found once. The specimen comprised CD4+ or CD8+ T cells sorted from blood, sampled in a trial of the OX40 agonist ivuxolimab. All receptors come from an adult with an advanced solid tumor such as melanoma, head and neck, liver or kidney cancer. Both conserved end residues are part of each CDR3. A D gene is named only where the DNA matches it firmly. Clone sizes are given selectively: once, few, many, or a class where the clone is expanded.

TRBV7-3	TRBJ1-6	-	TRBD1	TGTGCCAGCAGCATAGGCCTACAGGGGGTTGGTAATTCACCCCTCCACTTT	CASSIGLQGVGNSPLHF
TRBV6-5	TRBJ1-5	-	TRBD1	TGTGCCAGCAGTTACGACAGGGCGGGGAGCCAGCCCCAGCATTTT	CASSYDRAGSQPQHF
TRBV28	TRBJ1-5	-	TRBD1	TGTGCCAGCAGTTTATGGGACAGGCGATTGATCAATCAGCCCCAGCATTTT	CASSLWDRRLINQPQHF
TRBV6-5	TRBJ2-7	-	TRBD1	TGTGCCAGCAGTTACCTCCAAGACAGGGTGGTCAGCGAGCAGTACTTC	CASSYLQDRVVSEQYF
TRBV9	TRBJ2-5	-	TRBD2	TGTGCCAGCAGCGTAGGTAGCGGGGGGGCCAGGGAGACCCAGTACTTC	CASSVGSGGARETQYF
TRBV9	TRBJ1-1	-	-	TGTGCCAGCAGCACCCGGCTAGCGGCTGAAGCTTTCTTT	CASSTRLAAEAFF
TRBV2	TRBJ1-2	once	TRBD1	TGTGCCAGCAGGGGGGGACAGGGGGCCTATGGCTACACCTTC	CASRGGQGAYGYTF
TRBV15	TRBJ1-6	-	TRBD1	TGTGCCACCAGCAGAGACAGGGGGCGCGGTTCACCCCTCCACTTT	CATSRDRGRGSPLHF
TRBV30	TRBJ1-5	few	-	TGTGCCTGGAGTCACCAGGGGAGAGTCGAGCAGCCCCAGCATTTT	CAWSHQGRVEQPQHF
TRBV5-1	TRBJ2-7	-	-	TGCGCCAGCAGCTTGTTACAAACTTACGAGCAGTACTTC	CASSLLQTYEQYF
TRBV7-7	TRBJ2-1	-	TRBD2	TGTGCCAGCAGCTATAGCGGGAGGTGGCATGAGCAGTTCTTC	CASSYSGRWHEQFF
TRBV7-9	TRBJ2-7	-	TRBD2	TGTGCCAGCAGCCGCGGGACTAGCGGGCCAGGGTTCTCCTACGAGCAGTACTTC	CASSRGTSGPGFSYEQYF
TRBV7-2	TRBJ2-2	-	-	TGTGCCAGCAGCCCCCGACGGGTACACACCGGGGAGCTGTTTTTT	CASSPRRVHTGELFF
TRBV6-5	TRBJ2-7	-	-	TGTGCCAGCAGTTACTCGTGGGGGGGCGGCTACGAGCAGTACTTC	CASSYSWGGGYEQYF
TRBV5-6	TRBJ1-5	-	-	TGTGCCAGCAGCTTGGGCGGGGGGAGCGGCAATCAGCCCCAGCATTTT	CASSLGGGSGNQPQHF
TRBV5-1	TRBJ1-2	-	-	TGCGCCAGCAGACTAACTCCAGCCGCAGGGGCCAACTATGGCTACACCTTC	CASRLTPAAGANYGYTF
TRBV19	TRBJ1-5	-	TRBD1	TGTGCCAGTGCCACAGGGACAGGGCAACAGCCCCAGCATTTT	CASATGTGQQPQHF
TRBV5-1	TRBJ1-1	few	-	TGCGCCAGCAGCAGCACAGATACCCGGGATCCTGAAGCTTTCTTT	CASSSTDTRDPEAFF
TRBV7-3	TRBJ2-7	-	TRBD1	TGTGCCAGCAGCCTAACAGGGGTGAGTGAGCAGTACTTC	CASSLTGVSEQYF
TRBV5-1	TRBJ2-3	once	TRBD2	TGCGCCAGCAGCACGTTAAGCGGGGGATCCACAGATACGCAGTATTTT	CASSTLSGGSTDTQYF
TRBV5-6	TRBJ1-1	once	-	TGTGCCAGCAGCTTTTCGTTTCCGGGCCGAGAGGATGCTTTCTTT	CASSFSFPGREDAFF
TRBV6-1	TRBJ1-4	few	-	TGTGCCAGCAACCTCAGGATCCATAATGAAAAACTGTTTTTT	CASNLRIHNEKLFF
TRBV25-1	TRBJ1-3	-	-	TGTGCCAGCAGTGAGGAACGGACTGGAAACACCATATATTTT	CASSEERTGNTIYF
TRBV19	TRBJ1-1	once	-	TGCGCCAGTAGTATGGACACTCGGGGGACTGAAGCTTTCTTT	CASSMDTRGTEAFF
TRBV5-6	TRBJ1-2	-	-	TGTGCCAGCAGCTTGGGACCGCCCGCGGATGGCTACACCTTC	CASSLGPPADGYTF
TRBV6-1	TRBJ1-1	-	TRBD1	TGTGCCAGCAGTGTGGGACAGGGGGCAAGGACTGAAGCTTTCTTT	CASSVGQGARTEAFF
TRBV6-6	TRBJ1-1	-	TRBD1	TGTGCCAGCAGCGACAGGGGTGGGACTGAAGCTTTCTTT	CASSDRGGTEAFF
TRBV5-1	TRBJ2-7	-	TRBD2	TGCGCCAGCAGCGCTGCTAGCGGGTCCCTCCGTATAGAGCAGTACTTC	CASSAASGSLRIEQYF
TRBV2	TRBJ1-5	-	TRBD1	TGTGCCAGCAGTAAAGGACAGGGAACTAATCAGCCCCAGCATTTT	CASSKGQGTNQPQHF
TRBV19	TRBJ1-1	-	-	TGTGCCAGTAGTAATAATCTCAGGGCCGAAGCTTTCTTT	CASSNNLRAEAFF
TRBV5-6	TRBJ2-7	-	TRBD1	TGTGCCAGCAGCTTTCGGGCAGGGGGCCCCTACGAGCAGTACTTC	CASSFRAGGPYEQYF
TRBV7-9	TRBJ2-1	-	TRBD2	TGTGCCAGCAGCGACAGACTAGCGGAACTAAATGAGCAGTTCTTC	CASSDRLAELNEQFF
TRBV2	TRBJ1-6	-	-	TGTGCCAGCGGGTCGGGGCGGAATAATTCACCCCTCCACTTT	CASGSGRNNSPLHF
TRBV5-8	TRBJ1-6	-	-	TGTGCCAGCAGCTGGGGGTTCTCGCCCCTCCACTTT	CASSWGFSPLHF
TRBV9	TRBJ2-3	-	TRBD2	TGTGCCAGCAGCGTAGGAACTAGCGGGGGTAGAAATACGCAGTATTTT	CASSVGTSGGRNTQYF
TRBV7-9	TRBJ1-4	-	-	TGTGCCAGCAGCATACACGGGGGGCGAGATGAAAAACTGTTTTTT	CASSIHGGRDEKLFF
TRBV11-3	TRBJ2-5	-	-	TGTGCCAGCAGCAAGGGGGCGGGGCGGGACGTAGAGACCCAGTACTTC	CASSKGAGRDVETQYF
TRBV6-5	TRBJ1-3	-	-	TGTGCCAGCAGTCACAGGACCTCTGGAAACACCATATATTTT	CASSHRTSGNTIYF
TRBV6-1	TRBJ1-4	-	TRBD1	TGTGCCAGCAGTCTCGTCCAGGGGGAGCGAGAAAAACTGTTTTTT	CASSLVQGEREKLFF
TRBV27	TRBJ1-2	-	TRBD1	TGTGCCAGCAGTTTATTGGGCAGGGGGAGTAAGAACTATGGCTACACCTTC	CASSLLGRGSKNYGYTF
TRBV10-2	TRBJ1-6	-	TRBD1	TGCGCCAGCACATCAGGGGGAAATTCACCCCTCCACTTT	CASTSGGNSPLHF
TRBV4-1	TRBJ2-1	once	-	TGCGCCAGCAGCCAAGATCGGCGCCGACTAAGGAAACCGACCTACAATGAGCAGTTCTTC	CASSQDRRRLRKPTYNEQFF
TRBV20-1	TRBJ2-7	-	-	TGCAGTGCTGGCCTGTACGAGCAGTACTTC	CSAGLYEQYF
TRBV15	TRBJ2-3	-	-	TGTGCCACCAGCAGAGATCTTGCCGGCCAAGGTACGCAGTATTTT	CATSRDLAGQGTQYF
TRBV10-3	TRBJ2-3	-	-	TGTGCCATCAGAGGGGGGACCGCCGGCACAGATACGCAGTATTTT	CAIRGGTAGTDTQYF
TRBV6-5	TRBJ1-2	-	-	TGTGCCAGCAGTTACAGGAGTAACTATGGCTACACCTTC	CASSYRSNYGYTF
TRBV5-1	TRBJ1-3	-	-	TGCGCCAGCAGCGGGGGCTTGGGGCCCGGAAACACCATATATTTT	CASSGGLGPGNTIYF
TRBV6-1	TRBJ2-7	-	TRBD1	TGTGCCACACCACACAGGGGGCTCTCCTACGAGCAGTACTTC	CATPHRGLSYEQYF